One TCR beta chain is described in this entry. These data originate in a study of cytomegalovirus exposure and HLA in healthy donors. Germline V gene sequence: CDR1 MRHNA, CDR2 SNTAGT. CDR3 size: 14 residues. V dropped 5 bases and J dropped 3 bases, with 12 bases sitting between them. The primer mix had 60 Vbeta and 13 Jbeta primers. Using immunoSEQ multiplex PCR, the repertoire was profiled, and TCRdb retains in-frame clones only, with some absent. There are 150,000 or so clones in the sample; approximately 72% occur only once, and 2% to 3% lies in the top ten. The sequence was obtained from a human donor in good health. The source material was PBMCs. The chain carries TRBV6-4 and TRBJ2-3; no definite D call. In DNA, the CDR3 is TGTGCCAGCAGTCCTGGGCCCAGGACAGATACGCAGTATTTT. Translating gives CASSPGPRTDTQYF.